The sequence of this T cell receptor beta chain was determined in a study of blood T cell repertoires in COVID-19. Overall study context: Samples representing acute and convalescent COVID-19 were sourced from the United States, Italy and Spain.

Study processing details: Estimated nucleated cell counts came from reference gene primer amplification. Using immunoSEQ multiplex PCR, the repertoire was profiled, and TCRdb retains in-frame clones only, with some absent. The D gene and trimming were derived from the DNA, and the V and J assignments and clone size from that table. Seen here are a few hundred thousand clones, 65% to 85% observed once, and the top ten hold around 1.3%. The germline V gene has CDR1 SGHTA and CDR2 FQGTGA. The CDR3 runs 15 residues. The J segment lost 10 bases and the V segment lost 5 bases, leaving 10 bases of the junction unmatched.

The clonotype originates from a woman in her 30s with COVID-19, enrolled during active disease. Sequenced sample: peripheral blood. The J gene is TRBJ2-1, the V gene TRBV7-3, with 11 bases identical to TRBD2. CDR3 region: CASSITGTSGGEQFF. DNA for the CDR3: TGTGCCAGCAGCATCACCGGGACTAGCGGTGGGGAGCAGTTCTTC.